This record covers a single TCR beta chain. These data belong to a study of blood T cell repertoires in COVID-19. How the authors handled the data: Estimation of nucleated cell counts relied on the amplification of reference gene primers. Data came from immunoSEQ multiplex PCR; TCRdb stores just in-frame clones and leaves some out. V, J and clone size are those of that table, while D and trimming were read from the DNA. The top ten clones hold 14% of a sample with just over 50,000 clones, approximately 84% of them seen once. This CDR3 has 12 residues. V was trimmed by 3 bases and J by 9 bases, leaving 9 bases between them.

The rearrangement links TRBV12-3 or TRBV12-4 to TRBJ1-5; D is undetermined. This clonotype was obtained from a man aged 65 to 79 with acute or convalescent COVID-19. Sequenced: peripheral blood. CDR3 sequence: CASSFPPGPQHF. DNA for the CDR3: TGTGCCAGCAGTTTCCCCCCCGGGCCCCAGCATTTT.